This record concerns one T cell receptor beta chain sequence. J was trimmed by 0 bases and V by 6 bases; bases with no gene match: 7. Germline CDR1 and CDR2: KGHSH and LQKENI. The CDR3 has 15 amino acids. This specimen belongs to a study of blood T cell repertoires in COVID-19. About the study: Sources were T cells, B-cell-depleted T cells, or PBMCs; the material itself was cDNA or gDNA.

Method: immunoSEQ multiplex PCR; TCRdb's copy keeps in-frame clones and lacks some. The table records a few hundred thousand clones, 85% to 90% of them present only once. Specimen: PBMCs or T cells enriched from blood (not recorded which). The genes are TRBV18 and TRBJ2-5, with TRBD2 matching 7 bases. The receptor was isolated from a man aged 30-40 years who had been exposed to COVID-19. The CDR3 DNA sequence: TGTGCCAGCTCCGAGGGAGGGAAGTACCAAGAGACCCAGTACTTC. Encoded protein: CASSEGGKYQETQYF.